The clone carrying this T cell receptor (beta chain) occurred many times. CDR3 length: 13 residues. The V end lost 5 bases, the J end lost 0 bases, and 7 bases lay between the germline ends. Germline V gene sequence: CDR1 MNHEY, CDR2 SMNVEV (reference sequence). TCRdb itself ran the 5' RACE reads through MiXCR, one entry per CDR3 protein. The data show some 20,000 distinct CDR3 sequences, with 15% to 20% seen just once and around 34% held by the top ten. The data originate from a study of HIV-infected patients and healthy controls. The TCR originated in a human donor in good health. V is TRBV27 and J is TRBJ1-1; D gene unclear. The sample comprised CD8+ T cells from blood. CDR3 sequence: CASSMRMNTEAFF. CDR3 bases: TGTGCCAGCAGTATGAGAATGAACACTGAAGCTTTCTTT.